Listed below are T cell receptor beta chains from one sample, sequenced in a study of cytomegalovirus exposure and HLA in healthy donors. Data came from immunoSEQ multiplex PCR; TCRdb stores just in-frame clones and leaves some out. Of roughly 71,000 clones listed, roughly 94% were seen once; the top ten hold about 0.63%. Sequencing used PBMCs. The receptors shown here come from a young woman in good health and CMV-seronegative. Each CDR3 is given with its conserved first and last residue. A D gene is named only where the DNA matches it firmly. The size of a clone is reported for some rows only, either as once, few or many, or as a class for expanded clones.

V: TRBV27
D: NA
size: NA
J: TRBJ1-5
DNA: TGTGCCAGCAGTTTGCAGGGGAGCAATCAGCCCCAGCATTTT
CDR3: CASSLQGSNQPQHF

V: TRBV27
D: NA
size: NA
J: TRBJ2-2
DNA: TGTGCCAGCAGTTTAGCGGGTTGGGACACCGGGGAGCTGTTTTTT
CDR3: CASSLAGWDTGELFF

V: TRBV7-9
D: NA
size: NA
J: TRBJ1-4
DNA: TGTGCCAGCAGTAGAGGAACGGAGGAAAAACTGTTTTTT
CDR3: CASSRGTEEKLFF

V: TRBV4-1
D: NA
size: NA
J: TRBJ1-2
DNA: TGCGCCAGCAGCCAAGACCCAGCTAGGTACGGCTACACCTTC
CDR3: CASSQDPARYGYTF

V: TRBV5-6
D: NA
size: NA
J: TRBJ2-7
DNA: TGTGCCAGCAGCCTGCGGGTGGGCCATCTGGGGGAGCAGTACTTC
CDR3: CASSLRVGHLGEQYF

V: TRBV6-5
D: NA
size: NA
J: TRBJ1-5
DNA: TGTGCCAGCAGTTACTCACGAGGAAATCAGCCCCAGCATTTT
CDR3: CASSYSRGNQPQHF

V: TRBV6-1
D: TRBD1
size: NA
J: TRBJ1-6
DNA: TGTGCCAGCAGAGAGGGGGGACAGGGGAATTCACCCCTCCACTTT
CDR3: CASREGGQGNSPLHF

V: TRBV19
D: NA
size: NA
J: TRBJ2-1
DNA: TGTGCCAGTAGTATAGGGGGCTCTAGCTCCTACAATGAGCAGTTCTTC
CDR3: CASSIGGSSSYNEQFF

V: TRBV14
D: TRBD2
size: NA
J: TRBJ2-5
DNA: TGTGCCAGCAGCCAAGATCTAGCGGGGGTTCGAGAGACCCAGTACTTC
CDR3: CASSQDLAGVRETQYF

V: TRBV5-4
D: TRBD1
size: NA
J: TRBJ1-4
DNA: TGTGCCAGCAGTCCCCCCCGGGGGCCAGGGGGTGAAAAACTGTTTTTT
CDR3: CASSPPRGPGGEKLFF

V: TRBV30
D: NA
size: few
J: TRBJ1-6
DNA: TGTGCCTGGACTGAGAGCGGGATGTTTCTTTCACCCCTCCACTTT
CDR3: CAWTESGMFLSPLHF

V: TRBV11-3
D: TRBD1
size: NA
J: TRBJ2-5
DNA: TGTGCCAGCAGCTTAAACAGGGGCCTACAAGAGACCCAGTACTTC
CDR3: CASSLNRGLQETQYF

V: TRBV7-9
D: NA
size: NA
J: TRBJ1-3
DNA: TGTGCCAGCAGCTTGGGGCAGGTCTCTGGAAACACCATATATTTT
CDR3: CASSLGQVSGNTIYF

V: TRBV7-6
D: TRBD1
size: NA
J: TRBJ1-4
DNA: TGTGCCAGCAGCCAGACAGGGGGCGGTGAAAAACTGTTTTTT
CDR3: CASSQTGGGEKLFF

V: TRBV7-6
D: TRBD1
size: NA
J: TRBJ2-7
DNA: TGTGCCAGCAGCCCGGGACAGGGTGGGTTTCCCTACGAGCAGTACTTC
CDR3: CASSPGQGGFPYEQYF

V: TRBV15
D: NA
size: NA
J: TRBJ1-1
DNA: TGTGCCACCAGCAGACGGCAGGCCACTGAAGCTTTCTTT
CDR3: CATSRRQATEAFF

V: TRBV2
D: NA
size: NA
J: TRBJ2-5
DNA: TGTGCCAGCAGCGACCTGGACAGACAAGAGACCCAGTACTTC
CDR3: CASSDLDRQETQYF

V: TRBV18
D: TRBD1
size: NA
J: TRBJ2-7
DNA: TGTGCCAGCTCACCCTTACAACTAGGGGGACAGTCCTACGAGCAGTACTTC
CDR3: CASSPLQLGGQSYEQYF